This T cell receptor (beta chain) is from a study of graft-versus-host responses after intestinal transplantation. Study-level points and caveats: Early post-transplant HvG declines showed an association with peak circulating GvH clone levels.

About this clone itself: The antigen is not known.

Some clones are missing from TCRdb's copy, which holds only in-frame ones; the method was immunoSEQ multiplex PCR. There are 17,000 or so clones in the sample; 86% occur only once, and around 49% lies in the top ten. The CDR3 is 13 amino acids. Germline CDR1 and CDR2: SGDLS and YYNGEE. V lost 2 bases to trimming and J lost 0 bases, with 4 bases between them. The sequence was obtained from a human patient who received an intestinal transplant, so some T cells may come from the graft donor. V is TRBV9 and J is TRBJ2-3; D remains ambiguous. The specimen comprised bone marrow, sampled about 130 days after transplant. The CDR3 loop reads CASSVLSTDTQYF. The CDR3 region has the DNA TGTGCCAGCAGCGTTTTAAGCACAGATACGCAGTATTTT.